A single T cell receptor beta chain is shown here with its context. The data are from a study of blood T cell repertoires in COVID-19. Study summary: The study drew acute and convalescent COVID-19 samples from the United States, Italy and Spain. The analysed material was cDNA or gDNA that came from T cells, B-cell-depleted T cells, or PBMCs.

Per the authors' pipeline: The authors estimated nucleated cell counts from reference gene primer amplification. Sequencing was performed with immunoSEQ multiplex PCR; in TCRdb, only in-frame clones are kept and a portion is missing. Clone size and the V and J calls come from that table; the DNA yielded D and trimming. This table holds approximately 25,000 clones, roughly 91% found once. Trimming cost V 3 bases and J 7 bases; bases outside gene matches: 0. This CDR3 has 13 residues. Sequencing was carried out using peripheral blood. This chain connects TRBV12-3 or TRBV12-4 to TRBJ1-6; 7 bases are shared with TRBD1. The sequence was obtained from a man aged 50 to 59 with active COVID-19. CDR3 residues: CASSLTGNSPLHF. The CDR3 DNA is TGTGCCAGCAGTTTGACAGGGAATTCACCCCTCCACTTT.